The rows below give T cell receptor beta chains drawn from one sample of a study of T cells and Merkel cell carcinoma outcomes. Here immunoSEQ multiplex PCR was the method, and the copy in TCRdb shows in-frame clones only, minus some. The table records about 19,000 clones, roughly 87% of them present only once. Input material: tumor tissue from Merkel cell carcinoma. The source of these receptors is a human donor with Merkel cell carcinoma. Each CDR3 is given with its conserved first and last residue. Each record gives: clone size, D gene, V gene, J gene, CDR3 protein, CDR3 DNA. D genes are given only for firm matches. Not all rows give a size; the values are once, few, many and, for expanded clones, a class.

.	TRBD1	TRBV7-2	TRBJ1-1	CASSPDRANTEAFF	TGTGCCAGCAGCCCGGACAGGGCGAACACTGAAGCTTTCTTT
.	.	TRBV15	TRBJ1-4	CATSRELLSGLFF	TGTGCCACCAGCAGAGAACTGCTTTCGGGACTGTTTTTT
.	.	TRBV27	TRBJ1-1	CASSFLGSHTEAFF	TGTGCCAGCAGTTTTCTGGGCAGCCACACTGAAGCTTTCTTT
.	TRBD1	TRBV6-6	TRBJ1-2	CASSYADRVGNGYTF	TGTGCCAGCAGTTACGCCGACAGGGTAGGGAATGGCTACACCTTC
.	.	TRBV7-9	TRBJ2-1	CASSLAGANEQFF	TGTGCCAGCAGCTTAGCGGGAGCTAATGAGCAGTTCTTC
.	.	TRBV5-1	TRBJ1-6	CASSLGAGENSPLHF	TGCGCCAGCAGCTTGGGAGCAGGGGAAAATTCACCCCTCCACTTT
.	.	TRBV5-6	TRBJ2-7	CASSHVGTVDEQYF	TGTGCCAGCAGCCACGTCGGTACAGTCGACGAGCAGTACTTC
.	.	TRBV6-5	TRBJ2-3	CASSYRDSTDTQYF	TGTGCCAGCAGTTATAGGGACTCCACAGATACGCAGTATTTT
.	.	TRBV5-1	TRBJ1-5	CASSLGGSENQPQHF	TGCGCCAGCAGCTTGGGGGGGTCCGAGAATCAGCCCCAGCATTTT
.	.	TRBV6-1	TRBJ1-2	CASSDLGSIKYGYTF	TGTGCCAGCAGTGATCTGGGAAGTATCAAGTATGGCTATACCTTC
.	.	TRBV5-1	TRBJ2-7	CASSFRFGGTEYF	TGCGCCAGCAGCTTTCGGTTTGGGGGAACGGAGTACTTC
.	TRBD2	TRBV2	TRBJ2-3	CASSAGGASTDTQYF	TGTGCCAGCAGTGCGGGGGGAGCTAGCACAGATACGCAGTATTTT
few	.	TRBV9	TRBJ2-3	CASSPHTDTQYF	TGTGCCAGCAGCCCCCACACAGATACGCAGTATTTT
.	.	TRBV15	TRBJ2-7	CATSDRGAYEQYF	TGTGCCACCAGCGACCGAGGGGCCTACGAGCAGTACTTC
.	.	TRBV7-9	TRBJ2-7	CASTRDFSYEQYF	TGTGCCAGTACACGGGACTTTTCCTACGAGCAGTACTTC
.	TRBD2	TRBV4-1	TRBJ2-7	CASSLRRSGRADEQYF	TGCGCCAGCAGCCTTCGACGGAGCGGGAGGGCGGACGAGCAGTACTTC
.	TRBD1	TRBV19	TRBJ1-4	CASSMDNRGEKLFF	TGTGCCAGTAGTATGGATAACAGGGGTGAAAAACTGTTTTTT
.	TRBD1	TRBV6-5	TRBJ1-2	CASRKGQGSLYTF	TGTGCCAGCAGGAAGGGACAGGGGTCCCTCTACACCTTC
.	.	TRBV18	TRBJ2-4	CASSPQQGLAKNIQYF	TGTGCCAGCTCACCACAGCAGGGCTTAGCCAAAAACATTCAGTACTTC
.	.	TRBV2	TRBJ1-4	CASSELFATNEKLFF	TGTGCCAGCAGTGAGCTATTTGCAACTAATGAAAAACTGTTTTTT
.	.	TRBV9	TRBJ2-5	CASSGVLPQETQYF	TGTGCCAGCAGCGGGGTGCTACCCCAAGAGACCCAGTACTTC
few	TRBD1	TRBV18	TRBJ1-2	CASSSVGTGVLITF	TGTGCCAGCTCATCAGTTGGGACAGGGGTCTTAATCACCTTC
.	TRBD1	TRBV5-1	TRBJ1-2	CASSPDRVQGYTF	TGCGCCAGCAGCCCCGACAGGGTACAGGGCTACACCTTC
.	TRBD1	TRBV5-4	TRBJ1-2	CASSLEAGQGGYTF	TGTGCCAGCAGCTTGGAAGCGGGACAGGGTGGCTACACCTTC
.	.	TRBV5-1	TRBJ1-2	CASSLATGFYGYTF	TGCGCCAGCAGCTTGGCCACAGGGTTCTATGGCTACACCTTC
.	.	TRBV6-5	TRBJ2-1	CASSYRGTPGHEQFF	TGTGCCAGCAGTTACCGGGGGACTCCGGGGCATGAGCAGTTCTTC